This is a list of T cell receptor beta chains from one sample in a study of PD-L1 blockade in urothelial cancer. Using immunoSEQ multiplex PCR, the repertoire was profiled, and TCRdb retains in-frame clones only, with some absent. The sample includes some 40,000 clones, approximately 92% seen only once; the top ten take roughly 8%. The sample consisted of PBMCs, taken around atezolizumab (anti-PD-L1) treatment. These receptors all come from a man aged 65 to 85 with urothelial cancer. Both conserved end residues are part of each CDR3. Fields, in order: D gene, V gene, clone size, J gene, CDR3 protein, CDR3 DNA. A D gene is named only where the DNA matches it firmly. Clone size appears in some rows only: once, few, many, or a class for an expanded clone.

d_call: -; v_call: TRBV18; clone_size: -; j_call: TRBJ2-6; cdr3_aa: CASSPDSSGANVLTF; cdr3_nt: TGTGCCAGCTCACCGGACAGCTCTGGGGCCAACGTCCTGACTTTC
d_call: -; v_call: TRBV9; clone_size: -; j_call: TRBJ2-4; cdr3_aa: CASSYRGGRQNIQYF; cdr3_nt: TGTGCCAGCAGCTATAGAGGGGGAAGGCAAAACATTCAGTACTTC
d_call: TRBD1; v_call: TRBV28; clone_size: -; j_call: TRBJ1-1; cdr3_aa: CASSKTGGTGGAFF; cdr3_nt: TGTGCCAGCAGTAAAACCGGGGGTACAGGGGGAGCTTTCTTT
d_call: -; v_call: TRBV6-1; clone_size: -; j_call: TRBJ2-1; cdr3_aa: CASSEASEQFF; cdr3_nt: TGTGCCAGCAGTGAAGCCTCCGAGCAGTTCTTC
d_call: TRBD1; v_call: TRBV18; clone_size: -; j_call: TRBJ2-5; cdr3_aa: CASSPKTGGQETQYF; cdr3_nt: TGTGCCAGCTCACCCAAAACAGGGGGCCAAGAGACCCAGTACTTC
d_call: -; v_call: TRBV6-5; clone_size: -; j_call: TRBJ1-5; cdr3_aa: CASSYGGLSTQPQHF; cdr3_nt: TGTGCCAGCAGTTATGGGGGACTTTCAACTCAGCCCCAGCATTTT
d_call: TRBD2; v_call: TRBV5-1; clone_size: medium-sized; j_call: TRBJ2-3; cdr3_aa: CASSPGLAGADTQYF; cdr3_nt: TGCGCCAGCAGCCCCGGACTAGCGGGAGCAGATACGCAGTATTTT
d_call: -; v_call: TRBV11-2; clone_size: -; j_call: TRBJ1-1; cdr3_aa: CASSLGAKGGEAFF; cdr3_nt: TGTGCCAGCAGCTTAGGTGCTAAAGGGGGAGAAGCTTTCTTT
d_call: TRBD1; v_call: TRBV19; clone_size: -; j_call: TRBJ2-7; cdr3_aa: CASMDRSSYEQYF; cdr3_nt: TGTGCCAGTATGGACAGGTCGTCCTACGAGCAGTACTTC
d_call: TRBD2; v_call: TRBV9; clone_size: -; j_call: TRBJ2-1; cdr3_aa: CASRMSGRNEQFF; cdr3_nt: TGTGCCAGCAGGATGAGCGGGAGAAATGAGCAGTTCTTC
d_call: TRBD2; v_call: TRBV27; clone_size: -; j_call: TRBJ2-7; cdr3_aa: CASSPSGLAGAHEQYF; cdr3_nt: TGTGCCAGCAGTCCGTCGGGACTAGCGGGAGCCCACGAGCAGTACTTC
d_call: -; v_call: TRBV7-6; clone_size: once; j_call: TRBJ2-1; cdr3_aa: CASSLRGNEQFF; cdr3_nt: TGTGCCAGCAGCTTACGGGGGAATGAGCAGTTCTTC
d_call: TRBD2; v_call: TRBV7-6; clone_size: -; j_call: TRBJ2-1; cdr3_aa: CASSLVVRLAGGPVGEQFF; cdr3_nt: TGTGCCAGCAGCTTAGTGGTTCGACTAGCGGGAGGGCCCGTCGGTGAGCAGTTCTTC
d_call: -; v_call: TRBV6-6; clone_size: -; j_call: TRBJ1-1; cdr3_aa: CASSTLDSYTEAFF; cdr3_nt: TGTGCCAGCAGTACCTTGGACAGTTACACTGAAGCTTTCTTT
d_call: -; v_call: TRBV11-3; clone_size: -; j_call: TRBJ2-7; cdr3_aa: CASHLTQGDEQYF; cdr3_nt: TGTGCCAGCCACCTGACGCAGGGCGACGAGCAGTACTTC
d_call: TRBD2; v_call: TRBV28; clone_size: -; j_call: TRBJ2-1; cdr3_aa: CASSPPTSGIYNEQFF; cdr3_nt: TGTGCCAGCAGCCCTCCGACTAGCGGAATTTACAATGAGCAGTTCTTC
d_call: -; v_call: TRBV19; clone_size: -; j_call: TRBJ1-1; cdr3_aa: CASKMSATGLTEAFF; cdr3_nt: TGTGCCAGTAAAATGTCCGCAACAGGGTTGACTGAAGCTTTCTTT
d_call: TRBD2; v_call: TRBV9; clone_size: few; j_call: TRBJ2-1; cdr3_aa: CASSVGGGNYNEQFF; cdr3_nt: TGTGCCAGCAGCGTAGGCGGGGGAAACTACAATGAGCAGTTCTTC
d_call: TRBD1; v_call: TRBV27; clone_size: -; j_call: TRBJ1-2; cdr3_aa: CASSSGQLYTF; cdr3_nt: TGTGCCAGCAGTTCGGGACAGCTCTACACCTTC
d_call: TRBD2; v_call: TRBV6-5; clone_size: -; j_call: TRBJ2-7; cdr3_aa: CASSYGGGKQYF; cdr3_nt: TGTGCCAGCAGTTACGGGGGGGGTAAGCAGTACTTC
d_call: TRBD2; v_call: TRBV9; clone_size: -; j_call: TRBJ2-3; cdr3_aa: CASSGSSGSHDTQYF; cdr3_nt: TGTGCCAGCAGCGGTTCTAGCGGGAGTCACGATACGCAGTATTTT
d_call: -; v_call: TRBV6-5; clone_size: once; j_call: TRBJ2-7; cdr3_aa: CASSNPSGFHEQYF; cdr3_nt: TGTGCCAGCAGCAACCCGAGCGGTTTTCACGAGCAGTACTTC
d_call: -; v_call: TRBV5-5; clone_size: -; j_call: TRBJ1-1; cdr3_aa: CASSLWGQQNTEAFF; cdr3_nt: TGTGCCAGCAGCTTGTGGGGACAACAGAACACTGAAGCTTTCTTT
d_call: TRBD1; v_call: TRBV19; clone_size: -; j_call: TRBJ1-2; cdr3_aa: CATDRGKVGYTF; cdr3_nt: TGTGCCACCGACAGGGGGAAAGTTGGCTACACCTTC
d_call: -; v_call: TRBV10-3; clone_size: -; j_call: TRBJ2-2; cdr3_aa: CATVTGGNTGELFF; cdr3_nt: TGTGCCACCGTCACTGGTGGGAACACCGGGGAGCTGTTTTTT
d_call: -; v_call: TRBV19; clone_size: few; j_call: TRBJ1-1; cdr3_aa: CASSIAAGITEAFF; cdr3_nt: TGTGCCAGTAGTATCGCCGCAGGGATCACTGAAGCTTTCTTT
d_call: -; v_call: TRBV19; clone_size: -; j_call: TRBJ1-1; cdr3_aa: CASSPLFGNTEAFF; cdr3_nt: TGTGCCAGTAGTCCCCTTTTCGGGAACACTGAAGCTTTCTTT
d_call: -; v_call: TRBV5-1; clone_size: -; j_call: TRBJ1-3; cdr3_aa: CASSPGHPSGNTIYF; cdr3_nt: TGCGCCAGCAGCCCGGGACACCCGTCTGGAAACACCATATATTTT
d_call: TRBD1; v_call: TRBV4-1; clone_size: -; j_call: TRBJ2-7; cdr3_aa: CASSQDSDRGHDEQYF; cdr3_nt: TGCGCCAGCAGCCAAGACTCCGACAGGGGTCACGACGAGCAGTACTTC
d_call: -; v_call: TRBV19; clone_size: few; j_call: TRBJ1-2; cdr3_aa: CASSIRAGALPNYGYTF; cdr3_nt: TGTGCCAGTAGTATCCGGGCAGGGGCCCTGCCTAACTATGGCTACACCTTC
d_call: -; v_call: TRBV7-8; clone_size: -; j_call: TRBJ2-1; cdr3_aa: CASSPHAAEQFF; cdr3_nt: TGTGCCAGCAGCCCCCACGCGGCTGAGCAGTTCTTC
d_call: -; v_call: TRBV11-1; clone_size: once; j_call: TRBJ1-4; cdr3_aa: CASSPGTNEKLFF; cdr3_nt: TGTGCCAGCAGCCCCGGGACTAATGAAAAACTGTTTTTT